This T cell receptor beta chain was retrieved from a study of blood T cell repertoires in COVID-19. Turning to the study itself: Spain, Italy and the United States supplied samples that represented acute and convalescent COVID-19.

This CDR3 contains 14 residues. Deletions cut 4 bases from V and 3 bases from J, with 10 bases between. CDR1 and CDR2 from the germline V gene are SNHLY and FYNNEI. The assay was immunoSEQ multiplex PCR, and TCRdb's table has in-frame clones only and misses some. This table holds about 120,000 clones, approximately 90% found once. This TCR was recovered from a man in his fifties or sixties with acute or convalescent COVID-19. The sample taken for sequencing was peripheral blood. V usage is TRBV2 and J usage is TRBJ1-3, with D unresolved. This CDR3 is CASSGGQSGNTIYF. The CDR3 coding sequence is TGTGCCAGCAGTGGAGGCCAAAGTGGAAACACCATATATTTT.